A single sample is the source of the 9 T cell receptor beta chains below, sequenced in a study of T-cell reconstitution after alpha-beta-depleted transplantation in children. Preparing the TCRbeta library involved the use of unique molecular identifiers. MiXCR, run by TCRdb on the PCR reads, gives a single entry per CDR3 protein. The sample includes some 200,000 distinct CDR3 sequences, under 8.5% of them seen just once. The sequencing here drew on PBMCs, mostly from graft donor cells, taken 360 days after TCRalphabeta/CD19-depleted stem cell transplant. These receptors originate from a male patient aged 2 to 9 who had a stem cell transplant for acute myeloid leukemia, so the T cells may come from the graft donor.

The CDR3 here is CASSLFSWGEDNEQFF. The CDR3 DNA reads as TGTGCCAGCAGTTTATTCAGCTGGGGAGAGGACAATGAGCAGTTCTTC. The J gene is TRBJ2-1, the V gene TRBV27, with D tentatively TRBD2 (5 bases). Germline values: CDR1 MNHEY, CDR2 SMNVEV (reference sequence). V was trimmed by 1 base and J by 5 bases, leaving 15 bases between them. CDR3 size: 16 residues.

This clonotype is a singleton in its sample. The chain employs TRBV6-5 and TRBJ1-1, with TRBD1 as a possible D gene (5 bases). V was trimmed by 4 bases and J by 1 base, leaving 16 bases between them. The CDR3 is 16 amino acids. Germline loops: CDR1 MNHEY, CDR2 SVGAGI. This CDR3 is CASSSRQGRWNTEAFF. CDR3 nucleotide sequence: TGTGCCAGCAGTTCGCGGCAGGGCCGATGGAACACTGAAGCTTTCTTT.

This clonotype was counted at least ten times. The chain links TRBV27 to TRBJ1-1; TRBD1 matches at 11 bases. This CDR3 is 16 amino acids long. CDR1 and CDR2 from the germline V gene are MNHEY and SMNVEV (reference sequence). V was pared by 8 bases and J by 4 bases, with 12 bases of the junction left unmatched. CDR3 amino acids: CASGRDRGIRGTEAFF. The CDR3 DNA follows: TGTGCCAGCGGGAGGGACAGGGGGATTCGGGGCACTGAAGCTTTCTTT.

Ten or more counts support this clonotype. The chain has TRBV15 and TRBJ2-3; D not certain. The CDR3 has 12 residues. Germline V lookup: CDR1 LNHNV, CDR2 YYDKDF (reference sequence). Trimming shortened V by 0 bases and J by 9 bases, and 7 bases separated the two germline ends. Here the CDR3 reads CATSRDIGTQYF. The CDR3 coding sequence is TGTGCCACCAGCAGAGATATCGGAACGCAGTATTTT.

This clonotype appeared many times. The V and J genes are TRBV5-1 and TRBJ2-1; no clear D. The germline CDR1 and CDR2 sequences are SGHRS and YFSETQ. This CDR3 is built from 13 residues. V dropped 5 bases and J dropped 5 bases, with 11 bases sitting between them. CDR3 amino acids: CASRESRDNEQFF. The CDR3 DNA reads as TGCGCCAGCAGGGAAAGTCGGGACAATGAGCAGTTCTTC.

This clonotype was picked up many times. This chain uses TRBV5-1 with TRBJ2-2; D gene unclear. Germline CDR1 and CDR2: SGHRS and YFSETQ. The CDR3 is made up of 15 amino acids. Trimming pared 2 bases from V and 4 bases from J, leaving 12 bases between. The DNA for the CDR3 is TGCGCCAGCAGCTTCGGAAACTCGCGCACCGGGGAGCTGTTTTTT. This encodes CASSFGNSRTGELFF.

This clonotype was seen a few times. The rearrangement uses TRBV20-1 and TRBJ1-2; D is unresolved. V lost 8 bases to trimming and J lost 4 bases, with 26 bases between them. The CDR3 is made up of 16 amino acids. Germline values: CDR1 DFQATT, CDR2 SNEGSKA (reference sequence). CDR3: CSSRPRTDARVYGYTF. The CDR3 coding sequence is TGCAGTTCAAGGCCCCGGACCGACGCCCGGGTCTATGGCTACACCTTC.

This clonotype was found many times. The V gene is TRBV4-2, the J gene TRBJ2-1, with D possibly matching TRBD2 (5 bases). Germline CDR1 reads LGHNA; CDR2 reads YNFKEQ. This CDR3 contains 15 residues. Trimming pared 4 bases from V and 4 bases from J, leaving 14 bases between. The DNA for the CDR3 is TGTGCCAGCAGCCTCCCTGGAGGCTCTTACAATGAGCAGTTCTTC. This translates into CASSLPGGSYNEQFF.

Only a few counts were recorded for this clonotype. This chain joins TRBV5-5 and TRBJ1-2; D unclear. The CDR3 length is 14 residues. Germline values: CDR1 SGHKS, CDR2 YYEKEE (reference sequence). The V end was cut by 1 base, the J end by 6 bases, with 13 bases between. The CDR3 nucleotides read TGTGCCAGCAGCTTGTCAGGTTGGCCGGATGGCTACACCTTC. Encoded protein: CASSLSGWPDGYTF. Full variable domain (outside the CDR3, taken from reference TRBV5-5 and TRBJ1-2): DAGVTQSPTHLIKTRGQQVTLRCSPISGHKSVSWYQQVLGQGPQFIFQYYEKEERGRGNFPDRFSARQFPNYSSELNVNALLLGDSALYLCASSLSGWPDGYTFGSGTRLTVV.